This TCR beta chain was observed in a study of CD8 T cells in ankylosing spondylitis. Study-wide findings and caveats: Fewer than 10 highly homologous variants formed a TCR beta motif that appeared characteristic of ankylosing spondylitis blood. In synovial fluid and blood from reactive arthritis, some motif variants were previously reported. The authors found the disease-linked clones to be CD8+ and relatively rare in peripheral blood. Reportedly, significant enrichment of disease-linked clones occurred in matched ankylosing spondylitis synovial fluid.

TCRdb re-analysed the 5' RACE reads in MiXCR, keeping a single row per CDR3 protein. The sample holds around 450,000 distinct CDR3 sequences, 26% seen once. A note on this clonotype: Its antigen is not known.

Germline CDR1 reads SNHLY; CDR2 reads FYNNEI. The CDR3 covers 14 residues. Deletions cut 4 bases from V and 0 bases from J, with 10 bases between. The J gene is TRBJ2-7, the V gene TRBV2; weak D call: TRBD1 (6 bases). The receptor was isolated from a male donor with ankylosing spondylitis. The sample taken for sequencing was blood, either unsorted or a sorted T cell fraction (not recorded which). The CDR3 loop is CASSARGTSYEQYF. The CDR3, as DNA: TGTGCCAGCAGTGCCAGGGGTACCTCCTACGAGCAGTACTTC.